The TCR beta chain described here comes from a study of T cell responses to AZD1222 COVID-19 vaccine. The CDR3 length is 16 residues. CDR1 is SGHRS and CDR2 is YFSETQ in the germline V gene. Unmatched junction bases numbered 5, after V lost 0 bases and J lost 1 base. As to this clone: The antigen remains undetermined.

Clones were read by immunoSEQ multiplex PCR, and TCRdb kept only the in-frame ones, dropping some. The profile shows 50,000 or so clones, over 75% of them singletons. The study, taken as a whole, reports: Nearly half of spike-specific TCRs reportedly target variant regions that are unmutated in the B.1.351 and B.1.1.7 variants. Just six AZD1222 recipients were seropositive at baseline.

The specimen comprised peripheral blood, sampled 28 days after the second AZD1222 dose. This TCR came from an adult who received the AZD1222 COVID-19 vaccine. The J gene is TRBJ2-5, the V gene TRBV5-1, with 8 bases matching TRBD2. The CDR3 nucleotides read TGCGCCAGCAGCTTGGGGTCTAGCGGGTCCCAAGAGACCCAGTACTTC. Residues: CASSLGSSGSQETQYF.